The rows below give T cell receptor beta chains drawn from one sample of a study of blood T cell repertoires in COVID-19. Only in-frame clones appear in the TCRdb table, and some are missing; sequencing was by immunoSEQ multiplex PCR. Counted here are around 120,000 clones, 86% occurring once; the ten biggest clones make up 7.5% to 9%. Specimen: peripheral blood. These receptors came from a man aged 70 or older who had recovered from COVID-19. The CDR3 runs from the conserved cysteine through the conserved F or W. The order of the fields is CDR3 length, J gene, V gene, D gene, clone size, CDR3 DNA, CDR3 protein. D genes are given only for firm matches. Only part of the rows carry a size: once, few, many, or a class if the clone is expanded.

>15|TRBJ2-5|TRBV14|.|once
TGTGCCAGCAGCCAAGACCGCAGGATACAAGAGACCCAGTACTTC
CASSQDRRIQETQYF
>14|TRBJ2-7|TRBV5-1|.|.
TGCGCCAGCAGCTTACAGCTTAGCTCCTACGAGCAGTACTTC
CASSLQLSSYEQYF
>13|TRBJ1-1|TRBV3-1/TRBV3-2|TRBD1|few
TGTGCCAGCAGCTCTCAGGGGGAGACTGAAGCTTTCTTT
CASSSQGETEAFF
>15|TRBJ1-3|TRBV5-1|TRBD1|.
TGCGCCAGCAGCTCGGGACAGAGCTCTGGAAACACCATATATTTT
CASSSGQSSGNTIYF
>16|TRBJ1-4|TRBV4-1|TRBD1|.
TGCGCCAGCAGCCAAGCCTCCGGGACAGGGGGGGAAAAACTGTTTTTT
CASSQASGTGGEKLFF
>14|TRBJ2-2|TRBV7-9|.|.
TGTGCCAGCAGCTTAGGTCGGGGGTTCGGGGAGCTGTTTTTT
CASSLGRGFGELFF
>17|TRBJ2-5|TRBV3-1/TRBV3-2|.|.
TGTGCCAGCAGCCGAACCGCAGACGGACAGTACCAAGAGACCCAGTACTTC
CASSRTADGQYQETQYF
>15|TRBJ2-3|TRBV7-2|TRBD1|.
TGTGCCAGCAGGCAGCCGGGACAGGGGACAGATACGCAGTATTTT
CASRQPGQGTDTQYF
>14|TRBJ2-4|TRBV7-8|.|.
TGTGCCAGCAGCTTATCAGGGGCGGGAAACATTCAGTACTTC
CASSLSGAGNIQYF
>23|TRBJ2-1|TRBV16|TRBD2|.
TGTGCCAGCAGCCACTACGAAAATGTACAGACTAGCGGGAGAACCCCCATTAGCAATGAGCAGTTCTTC
CASSHYENVQTSGRTPISNEQFF
>15|TRBJ1-1|TRBV27|TRBD1|few
TGTGCCAGCAGGTCCAGGGGGCGCGGTCTCACTGAAGCTTTCTTT
CASRSRGRGLTEAFF
>15|TRBJ2-1|TRBV5-4|TRBD2|.
TGTGCCAGCAGCCTGACTAGCGGGGTTGAGGGTGAGCAGTTCTTC
CASSLTSGVEGEQFF
>12|TRBJ1-2|TRBV11-2|TRBD1|once
TGTGCCAGCAGCTCCCGGACAGGCGGCTACACCTTC
CASSSRTGGYTF
>15|TRBJ2-1|TRBV12-2|.|few
TGTGCAAGTCGCTTAGGGCGGGGAACCCACAATGAGCAGTTCTTC
CASRLGRGTHNEQFF
>18|TRBJ2-5|TRBV10-3|TRBD2|.
TGTGCCATCAGTGATCCCGGGACTAGCGGGGGGATCCAAGAGACCCAGTACTTC
CAISDPGTSGGIQETQYF
>17|TRBJ2-1|TRBV10-2|TRBD2|.
TGCGCCAGCAGCCCACTACTAGCGGGGGTTGGCTACAATGAGCAGTTCTTC
CASSPLLAGVGYNEQFF
>14|TRBJ2-7|TRBV9|TRBD2|.
TGTGCCAGCAGCGCCGGGACTAGCAATCACGAGCAGTACTTC
CASSAGTSNHEQYF
>16|TRBJ1-6|TRBV7-2|.|.
TGTGCCAGCACCCTAGGTCGGGGGGCCTCGGATTCACCCCTCCACTTT
CASTLGRGASDSPLHF
>14|TRBJ2-7|TRBV5-5|.|.
TGTGCCAGCAGCTTCGGACCAGCGGTCGGCGAGCAGTACTTC
CASSFGPAVGEQYF
>15|TRBJ2-3|TRBV28|.|.
TGTGCCAGCAGTCCGCACGGGAGAACTGAAGATACGCAGTATTTT
CASSPHGRTEDTQYF
>18|TRBJ1-2|TRBV5-4|TRBD1|.
TGTGCCAGCAGCTTCGGAGGGGGGACAGGGGGAATTAACTATGGCTACACCTTC
CASSFGGGTGGINYGYTF
>13|TRBJ2-7|TRBV5-1|.|few
TGCGCCAGCAGCTTGGCCCTATCCTACGAGCAGTACTTC
CASSLALSYEQYF
>12|TRBJ1-1|TRBV5-5|.|.
TGTGCCAGCAGGACAGCGAACACTGAAGCTTTCTTT
CASRTANTEAFF